This TCR beta chain appears in the sequencing data of a study of response to subunit inactivated influenza vaccine. V gave up 1 base and J gave up 1 base, with 10 bases separating them. Germline V gene data show CDR1 as SGHVS and CDR2 as FQNEAQ. The CDR3 totals 15 residues. TCRdb itself ran the RT-PCR reads through MiXCR, one entry per CDR3 protein. The data show over 800,000 distinct CDR3 sequences, with 21% seen just once and roughly 10% held by the top ten. This clonotype was seen once. The genes are TRBV7-8 and TRBJ1-2, with unresolved D. The material was PBMCs from blood, obtained about 5 days after vaccination. This receptor was obtained from a man aged 45-65 years who received an inactivated influenza vaccine. The CDR3 spells CASSLVSNNNYGYTF. In nucleotides, the CDR3 is TGTGCCAGCAGCTTAGTGAGCAATAATAACTATGGCTACACCTTC.